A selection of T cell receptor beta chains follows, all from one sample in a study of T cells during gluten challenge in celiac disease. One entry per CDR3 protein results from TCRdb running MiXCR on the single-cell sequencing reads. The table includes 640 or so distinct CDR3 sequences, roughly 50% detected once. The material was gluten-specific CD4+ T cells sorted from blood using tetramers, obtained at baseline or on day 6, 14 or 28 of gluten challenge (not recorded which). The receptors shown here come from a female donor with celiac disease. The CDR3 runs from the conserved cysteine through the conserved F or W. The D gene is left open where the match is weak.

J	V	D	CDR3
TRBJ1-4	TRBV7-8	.	CASSRTLRGEKLFF
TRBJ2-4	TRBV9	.	CASSVGAGDIQYF
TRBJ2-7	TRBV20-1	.	CSARDPSHGAYEQYF
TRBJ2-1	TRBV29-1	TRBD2	CSVEVLAGVMMGNEQFF
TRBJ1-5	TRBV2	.	CASRESNQPQHF
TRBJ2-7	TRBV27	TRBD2	CASSLTLAEVPYEQYF
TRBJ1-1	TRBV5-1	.	CASSFVAWDTEAFF
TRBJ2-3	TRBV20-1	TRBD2	CSAVPLAGDTDTQYF
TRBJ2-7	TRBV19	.	CASSIGRGAEQYF
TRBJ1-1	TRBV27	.	CASSLRLWEDEAFF
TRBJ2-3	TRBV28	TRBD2	CASGLAGAGVDTQYF
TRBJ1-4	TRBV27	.	CASSPRPFLDEKLFF
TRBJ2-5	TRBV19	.	CASSMSNQETQYF
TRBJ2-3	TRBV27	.	CASWPTGTYTQYF
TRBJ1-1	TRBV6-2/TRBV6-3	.	CASSYQGYTEAFF
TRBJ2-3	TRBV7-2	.	CASSFGGPSTDTQYF
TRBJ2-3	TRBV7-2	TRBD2	CASSIRAGGSDTQYF
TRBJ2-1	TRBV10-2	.	CASSELTLLFF
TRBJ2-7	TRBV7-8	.	CASSLQGGRYEQYF
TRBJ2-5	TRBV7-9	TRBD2	CASSEPSGRDKTQYF
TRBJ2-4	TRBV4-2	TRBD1	CASSQGAGQGVAKNIQYF
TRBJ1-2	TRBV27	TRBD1	CASKDRGYGYTF
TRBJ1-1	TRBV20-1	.	CSASSQVNTEAFF
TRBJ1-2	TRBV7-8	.	CASRRLARHNYGYTF
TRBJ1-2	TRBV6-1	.	CASSWDRYYGYTF
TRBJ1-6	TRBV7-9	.	CASSLPIRESPLHF
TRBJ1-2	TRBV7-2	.	CASSYPLWQGAKSYTF
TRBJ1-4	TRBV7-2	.	CASSLNGPTNKKLFF
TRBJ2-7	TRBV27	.	CASMVLSSYEQYF
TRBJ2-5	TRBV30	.	CAWAPPRTPRGTQYF
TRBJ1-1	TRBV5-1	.	CASSPREGMNTEAFF
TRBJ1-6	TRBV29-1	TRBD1	CSVATGDSPLHF
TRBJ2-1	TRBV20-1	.	CSARTDYNEQFF
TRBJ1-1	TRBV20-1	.	CSATETVRTEAFF
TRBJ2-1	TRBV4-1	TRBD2	CASSRLTTSGSGNEQFF
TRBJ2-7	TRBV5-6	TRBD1	CASTLSGGDRYEQYF
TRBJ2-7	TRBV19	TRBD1	CASSIDPRTGRGEQYF
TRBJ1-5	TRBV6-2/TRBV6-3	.	CASRGTGAGNQPQHF
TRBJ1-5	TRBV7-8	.	CASSQRGFRDNQPQHF
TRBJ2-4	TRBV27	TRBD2	CASSASGGSNIQYF
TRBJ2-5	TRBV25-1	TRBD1	CASSGRTGGAGETQYF
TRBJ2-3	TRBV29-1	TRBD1	CSGTGDWTDTQYF
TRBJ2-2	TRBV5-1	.	CASSLEGTNTGELFF
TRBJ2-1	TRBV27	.	CASAFLASYNEQFF
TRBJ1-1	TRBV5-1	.	CASSLAGSLNTEAFF
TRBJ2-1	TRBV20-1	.	CSAAGDNEQFF
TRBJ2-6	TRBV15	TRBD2	CATSRGRLAGVGGVNVLTF
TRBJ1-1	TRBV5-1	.	CASSIGARDTEAFF
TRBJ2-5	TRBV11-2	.	CASSFPPGAPPETQYF
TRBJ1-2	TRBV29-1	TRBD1	CSATQDRGRDGYTF
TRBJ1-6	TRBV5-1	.	CASSPSRGNSPLHF
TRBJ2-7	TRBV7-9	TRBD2	CASSPPGLADEQYF